Listed below are T cell receptor beta chains from one sample, sequenced in a study of cytomegalovirus exposure and HLA in healthy donors. Sequencing used immunoSEQ multiplex PCR; TCRdb keeps in-frame clones, though not all of them. The table has about 130,000 clones, about 79% seen once. Sequenced: PBMCs. Every receptor here comes from a man over 45 in good health and CMV-seronegative. CDR3s leave out the opening cysteine and the closing phenylalanine or tryptophan. Expanded clones are given a class, and other clones once, few, many or no size at all.

>TRBV13|-|TRBJ2-3
ASSLAGSTDTQY
>TRBV7-2|once|TRBJ2-7
ASSLAQVKREQY
>TRBV5-4|-|TRBJ2-1
ASSLLGRLAGGRDNEQF
>TRBV27|-|TRBJ1-3
ASRRGGAGNTIY
>TRBV6-5|once|TRBJ2-7
ASSLTGLRTYEQY
>TRBV7-2|once|TRBJ1-5
ASSLPGQLNQPQH
>TRBV6-4|once|TRBJ2-3
ASSERLADTDTQY
>TRBV30|-|TRBJ1-2
AWSDRVSTLYANYGYT
>TRBV4-1|once|TRBJ2-5
ASSQDRLAGAQY
>TRBV27|-|TRBJ1-2
ASSRGNGYT
>TRBV4-3|-|TRBJ2-1
ASSQAERGPLDEQF
>TRBV2|-|TRBJ1-1
ATQQGPNLEAF
>TRBV6-1|-|TRBJ1-5
ASFDRGHQPQH
>TRBV7-8|-|TRBJ2-3
ASSPRNAVSDTQY
>TRBV5-4|-|TRBJ2-2
ASSPTVQGPNTGELF
>TRBV7-2|-|TRBJ1-2
ASSLRTGPHNSYGYT
>TRBV6-6|-|TRBJ1-5
ATPRRGREVQPQH
>TRBV7-3|-|TRBJ1-1
ASSPYSPGQNTEAF
>TRBV4-1|-|TRBJ1-2
ASSQGSRAYGYT
>TRBV6-1|once|TRBJ1-2
ASRVGSGAGYT
>TRBV29-1|-|TRBJ2-1
SVYGQGTGEQF
>TRBV7-9|-|TRBJ1-4
ASSLMDLGATNEKLF
>TRBV29-1|-|TRBJ1-2
RGGDGYT
>TRBV11-2|-|TRBJ1-4
ASSYTGTGGEKLF
>TRBV5-1|-|TRBJ2-2
ASSETGGYTGELF
>TRBV7-6|once|TRBJ2-4
ASSSYRGSAKNIQY
>TRBV30|-|TRBJ1-1
AWSVTVMNTEAF
>TRBV6-1|-|TRBJ1-2
ASSVRDRDAT
>TRBV5-1|-|TRBJ1-1
ASSLLRRSNTEAF
>TRBV19|-|TRBJ2-5
ASSIDLAGDQETQY
>TRBV5-8|-|TRBJ2-7
ASSKTGYSYEQY
>TRBV11-3|few|TRBJ2-1
ASSSGQGYNEQF
>TRBV7-3|-|TRBJ2-3
ASSSQAGSSTDTQY
>TRBV7-2|-|TRBJ2-7
ASSPIGDWSSYEQY
>TRBV7-8|-|TRBJ1-5
ASSLHEEGLSNQPQH
>TRBV15|-|TRBJ2-5
ATSRDPRETQY
>TRBV4-1|once|TRBJ2-1
ASSLKGWEGPSSYNEQF
>TRBV2|-|TRBJ2-2
ASSAQGNTGELF
>TRBV5-4|-|TRBJ2-5
ASSFSITSGAETQY
>TRBV5-8|-|TRBJ1-3
ASSLELRTVDTIY
>TRBV11-3|-|TRBJ2-3
ASSSPRETDTQY
>TRBV7-9|-|TRBJ2-1
ASSPKLAGGNEQF
>TRBV6-1|few|TRBJ2-5
ASSEDKHPQETQY
>TRBV7-8|-|TRBJ1-5
ASSFWGESNQPQH
>TRBV6-1|-|TRBJ2-2
ASSEGLASGELF
>TRBV6-6|few|TRBJ1-1
ASSYLTGAEAF
>TRBV13|-|TRBJ2-1
ASSAQGVLFNEQF
>TRBV7-2|-|TRBJ1-2
ASSFGRALTINYGYT
>TRBV11-2|-|TRBJ2-1
ASSSLQGARRNEQF
>TRBV2|-|TRBJ1-1
ASSVQGSDTEAF
>TRBV25-1|-|TRBJ1-3
ASSASGTGWHTIY
>TRBV23-1|-|TRBJ1-5
ASSQSTYRVAPYQPQH
>TRBV18|-|TRBJ1-4
ASSPSDTRKLF
>TRBV5-1|-|TRBJ1-6
ASSLQGLSNSPLH
>TRBV18|-|TRBJ2-5
ASSPRTSVETQY
>TRBV5-4|-|TRBJ2-1
ASSLVASGGAQF
>TRBV4-1|once|TRBJ2-7
ASSPRPGAYEQY
>TRBV15|once|TRBJ1-2
ATSRDAPGIMGYT
>TRBV10-3|-|TRBJ1-2
AISEQQSVYT